A selection of T cell receptor beta chains follows, all from one sample in a study of ipilimumab plus nivolumab after autologous stem cell transplantation. Assay: immunoSEQ multiplex PCR; the TCRdb copy retains only in-frame clones and omits some. The data hold fewer than 25,000 clones, with 81% observed a single time. Sequencing was performed on PBMCs, taken in a trial of ipilimumab plus nivolumab as post-transplant consolidation. The receptors stem from a male donor with diffuse large B-cell lymphoma. CDR3s include the opening cysteine and the closing phenylalanine or tryptophan. The D gene is left open where the match is weak. Not every row has a clone size; where given, it reads once, few, many or a size class.

D gene,V gene,J gene,clone size,CDR3 DNA,CDR3 protein
-,TRBV19,TRBJ1-1,-,TGTGCCAGTAGTTGGTTGTTTTCCACTGAAGCTTTCTTT,CASSWLFSTEAFF
-,TRBV5-1,TRBJ2-3,-,TGCGCCAGCAGCCCCTTTACAGGTGGGACAGATACGCAGTATTTT,CASSPFTGGTDTQYF
-,TRBV9,TRBJ1-2,once,TGTGCCAGCAGCGTAGGGGCATTAACCACCTATGGCTACACCTTC,CASSVGALTTYGYTF
TRBD1,TRBV27,TRBJ2-2,-,TGTGCCAGCACCCACAGGGGCCCCCTCGCGATGGGCACCGGGGAGCTGTTTTTT,CASTHRGPLAMGTGELFF
-,TRBV25-1,TRBJ2-5,-,TGTGCCAGCAGTGGGACAGTAGGTGAGACCCAGTACTTC,CASSGTVGETQYF
-,TRBV7-9,TRBJ1-6,-,TGTGCCAGCAGTAGGTTAGGAACTCTAGGGAATTCACCCCTCCACTTT,CASSRLGTLGNSPLHF
-,TRBV4-1,TRBJ2-2,-,TGCGCCAGCAGCCCAGTTTGGGGGAGTGGGACCGGGGAGCTGTTTTTT,CASSPVWGSGTGELFF
-,TRBV5-3,TRBJ2-7,-,TGTGCCAGAAGCCTAATGTCCAGGGTTACCTACGAGCAGTACTTC,CARSLMSRVTYEQYF
-,TRBV5-1,TRBJ2-7,-,TGCGCCAGCAGCTTGGAGGCCGCCTACTACGAGCAGTACTTC,CASSLEAAYYEQYF
-,TRBV13,TRBJ2-7,-,TGTGCCAGCAGCTGGACAGCCGAAGACGAGCAGTACTTC,CASSWTAEDEQYF
-,TRBV4-3,TRBJ1-5,-,TGCGCCAGCAGCCAAGCGGGCAGGGGCCCCCAGCCCCAGCATTTT,CASSQAGRGPQPQHF
-,TRBV6-1,TRBJ1-1,-,TGTGCCAGCAGACCCCGGGACCCGAACACTGAAGCTTTCTTT,CASRPRDPNTEAFF
-,TRBV6-6,TRBJ1-1,-,TGTGCCAGCAGCTCCAGCGGCAGGGAGGACACTGAAGCTTTCTTT,CASSSSGREDTEAFF
TRBD2,TRBV30,TRBJ2-3,-,TGTGCCTGGAGTATTGGCGGGGGGGCGGATACGCAGTATTTT,CAWSIGGGADTQYF
TRBD1,TRBV7-9,TRBJ1-1,-,TGTGCCAGCAGCCTCTCGCCGGACAGGTTGAACACTGAAGCTTTCTTT,CASSLSPDRLNTEAFF
TRBD2,TRBV19,TRBJ2-5,-,TGTGCCAGTAGTCCAAGGACTAGCGGGGGCCAAGAGACCCAGTACTTC,CASSPRTSGGQETQYF
TRBD1,TRBV29-1,TRBJ1-1,-,TGCAGCGTTGATCGTTGGGACAGCATGAACACTGAAGCTTTCTTT,CSVDRWDSMNTEAFF
-,TRBV5-1,TRBJ1-1,-,TGCGCCAGCAGCCGAGGGGATAGGATGAACACTGAAGCTTTCTTT,CASSRGDRMNTEAFF
TRBD1,TRBV25-1,TRBJ1-6,few,TGTGCCAGCAGTGATGTACAGGGGAATTCACCCCTCCACTTT,CASSDVQGNSPLHF
-,TRBV28,TRBJ1-1,few,TGTGCCAGCAGTCTTACCCAATTGACTGAAGCTTTCTTT,CASSLTQLTEAFF
-,TRBV4-1,TRBJ1-5,-,TGCGCCAGCAGCCAAGAGCACAGCACAGGTCAGCCCCAGCATTTT,CASSQEHSTGQPQHF
TRBD2,TRBV11-2,TRBJ2-3,-,TGTGCCAGCAGCGCCGAGGGGAGGGCAGATACGCAGTATTTT,CASSAEGRADTQYF
TRBD1,TRBV6-1,TRBJ1-2,-,TGTGCCAGCAGTGATGAGGGACAGCCGAGTAACTATGGCTACACCTTC,CASSDEGQPSNYGYTF
-,TRBV4-3,TRBJ2-7,-,TGCGCCAGCAGCCAAAGGGGTATCTACGAGCAGTACTTC,CASSQRGIYEQYF
-,TRBV6-5,TRBJ1-4,-,TGTGCCAGCAGGCCATGGCAAGTTAATGAAAAACTGTTTTTT,CASRPWQVNEKLFF
-,TRBV20-1,TRBJ2-3,once,TGCAGTGCTAGGGACAGATTTTTAGAGTATTTT,CSARDRFLEYF
-,TRBV23-1,TRBJ2-7,once,TGCGCCAGCAGCTTCAAATCCCGGACAGTCTACGAGCAGTACTTC,CASSFKSRTVYEQYF
-,TRBV9,TRBJ1-6,-,TGTGCCAGCAGCTCTGACCCCAGGTCGGATTCACCCCTCCACTTT,CASSSDPRSDSPLHF
-,TRBV2,TRBJ2-3,-,TGTGCCAGCAGTGAAGGGCTTGGGCGGGCGCAGTATTTT,CASSEGLGRAQYF
TRBD1,TRBV5-1,TRBJ1-3,-,TGCGCCAGCAGCTTGGAAGGGGGCGCTGGAAACACCATATATTTT,CASSLEGGAGNTIYF
TRBD1,TRBV29-1,TRBJ1-2,-,TGCAGCGCCGGGACAGGGGGCGCGTCCGGCTACACCTTC,CSAGTGGASGYTF
-,TRBV21-1,TRBJ2-5,-,TGTGCCAGCAGCATAACTAGCGGGGCTAGAGAGACCCAGTACTTC,CASSITSGARETQYF
-,TRBV10-2,TRBJ1-3,-,TGCGCCAGCAGTTATCCGGGACGGTCTGGAAACACCATATATTTT,CASSYPGRSGNTIYF
-,TRBV7-2,TRBJ1-3,-,TGTGCCAGCAGCCGGACACTGATAGCGGACACCATATATTTT,CASSRTLIADTIYF
-,TRBV6-5,TRBJ1-4,once,TGTGCCAGCAGCAAGACCCTAGGGAATGAAAAACTGTTTTTT,CASSKTLGNEKLFF
-,TRBV19,TRBJ2-7,-,TGTGCCAGTAGTATCTCGCGGACTGGTGGCGAGCAGTACTTC,CASSISRTGGEQYF
-,TRBV11-2,TRBJ2-3,once,TGTGCCAGCAGCCGAGAGGTTAGCACAGATACGCAGTATTTT,CASSREVSTDTQYF
TRBD2,TRBV7-2,TRBJ2-3,-,TGTGCCAGCAGGGCGGGGGGGTTCTCAGATACGCAGTATTTT,CASRAGGFSDTQYF
TRBD1,TRBV4-1,TRBJ2-3,-,TGCGCCAGCAGCCAAGTCCAACAGGGGGACTCAGATACGCAGTATTTT,CASSQVQQGDSDTQYF
-,TRBV6-6,TRBJ2-1,-,TGTGCCAGCACCGACCCCAACGGGGGTTACAATGAGCAGTTCTTC,CASTDPNGGYNEQFF
-,TRBV19,TRBJ1-3,-,TGTGCCAGTAGTAGACCGGGACTGAACTCTGGAAACACCATATATTTT,CASSRPGLNSGNTIYF
-,TRBV7-9,TRBJ1-5,-,TGTGCCAGCAGCTCCGGTTGGGGATCTATTGGGGGCAATCAGCCCCAGCATTTT,CASSSGWGSIGGNQPQHF
-,TRBV7-2,TRBJ2-5,-,TGTGCCAGCAGCTTAAGTAACATTCAAGAGACCCAGTACTTC,CASSLSNIQETQYF
-,TRBV27,TRBJ1-6,-,TGTGCCGCGCGAACGACAGACACACTTAATTCACCCCTCCACTTT,CAARTTDTLNSPLHF
-,TRBV6-1,TRBJ1-2,once,TGTGCCAGCAGTGAGGGCTGGGGTTGGAACTATGGCTACACCTTC,CASSEGWGWNYGYTF
-,TRBV2,TRBJ2-3,few,TGTGCCAGCATATGGACTTCTAGCACAGATACGCAGTATTTT,CASIWTSSTDTQYF
-,TRBV11-2,TRBJ1-4,-,TGTGCCAGCAGCTTATCAGGGTCAGCTGAAAAACTGTTTTTT,CASSLSGSAEKLFF
TRBD1,TRBV28,TRBJ2-7,-,TGTGCCAGCAGTCGGGGACAGGACAGAGGTCGTGGGCAGTACTTC,CASSRGQDRGRGQYF
-,TRBV7-2,TRBJ1-1,once,TGTGCCAGCAGCTTAACCGGGCGTGTGTTCGCTGAAGCTTTCTTT,CASSLTGRVFAEAFF
TRBD1,TRBV19,TRBJ2-5,-,TGTGCCAGTAGTCTCACGGGACAGGGGCGAGAGACCCAGTACTTC,CASSLTGQGRETQYF
-,TRBV5-8,TRBJ2-7,-,TGTGCCAGCAGCCGCTACCTCGGGGACCCCGCCGAGCAGTACTTC,CASSRYLGDPAEQYF
-,TRBV27,TRBJ2-7,-,TGTGCCAGCAGCTCTGTGTATGGAGAGCAGTACTTC,CASSSVYGEQYF
TRBD2,TRBV27,TRBJ2-7,-,TGTGCCAGCAGGACTAAGGGACTAGGGCTCGACTACGAGCAGTACTTC,CASRTKGLGLDYEQYF
TRBD1,TRBV4-2,TRBJ2-7,-,TGTGCCAGCACCGGGGGGGACAGGGGCTCCTACGAGCAGTACTTC,CASTGGDRGSYEQYF